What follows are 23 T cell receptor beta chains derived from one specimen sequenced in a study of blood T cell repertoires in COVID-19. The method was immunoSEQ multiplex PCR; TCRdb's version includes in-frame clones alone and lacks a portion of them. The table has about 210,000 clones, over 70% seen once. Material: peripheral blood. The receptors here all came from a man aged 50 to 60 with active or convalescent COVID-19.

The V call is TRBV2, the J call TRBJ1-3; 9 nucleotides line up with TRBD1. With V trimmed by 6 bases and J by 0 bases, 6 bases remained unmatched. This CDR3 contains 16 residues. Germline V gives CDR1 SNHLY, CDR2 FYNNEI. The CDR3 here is CASSLGQGFSGNTIYF. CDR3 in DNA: TGTGCCAGCAGCCTGGGACAGGGTTTCTCTGGAAACACCATATATTTT.

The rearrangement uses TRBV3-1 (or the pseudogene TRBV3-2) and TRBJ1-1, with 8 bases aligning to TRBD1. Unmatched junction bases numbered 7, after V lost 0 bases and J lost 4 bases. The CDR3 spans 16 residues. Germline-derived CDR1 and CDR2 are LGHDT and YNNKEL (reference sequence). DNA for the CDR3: TGTGCCAGCAGCCAAGAGTGGCAGGGGGCAGGCACTGAAGCTTTCTTT. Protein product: CASSQEWQGAGTEAFF.

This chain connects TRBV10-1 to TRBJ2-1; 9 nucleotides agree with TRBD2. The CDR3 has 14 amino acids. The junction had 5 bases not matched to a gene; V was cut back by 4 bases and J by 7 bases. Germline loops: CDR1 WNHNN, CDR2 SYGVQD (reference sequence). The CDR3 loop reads CASSVSGRRNEQFF. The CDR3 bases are TGCGCCAGCAGTGTTAGCGGGAGAAGGAATGAGCAGTTCTTC.

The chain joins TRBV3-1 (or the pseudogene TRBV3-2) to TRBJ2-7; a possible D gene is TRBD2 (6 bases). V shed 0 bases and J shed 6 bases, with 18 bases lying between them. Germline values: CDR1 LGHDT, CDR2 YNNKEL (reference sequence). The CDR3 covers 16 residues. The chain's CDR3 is CASSQDLATRLREQYF. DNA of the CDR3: TGTGCCAGCAGCCAAGACTTAGCGACTAGGCTCCGCGAGCAGTACTTC.

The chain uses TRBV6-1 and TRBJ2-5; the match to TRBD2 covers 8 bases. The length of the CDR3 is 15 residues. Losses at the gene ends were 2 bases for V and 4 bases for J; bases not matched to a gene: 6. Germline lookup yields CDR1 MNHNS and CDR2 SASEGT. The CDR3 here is CASSELRLARETQYF. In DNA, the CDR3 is TGTGCCAGCAGTGAATTGAGACTAGCGAGAGAGACCCAGTACTTC.

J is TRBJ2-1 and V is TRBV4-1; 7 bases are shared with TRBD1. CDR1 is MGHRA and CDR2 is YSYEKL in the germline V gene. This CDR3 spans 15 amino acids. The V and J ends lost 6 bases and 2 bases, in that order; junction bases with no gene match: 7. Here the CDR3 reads CASSSETGPYNEQFF. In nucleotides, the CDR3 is TGCGCCAGCAGTTCGGAGACAGGGCCCTACAATGAGCAGTTCTTC.

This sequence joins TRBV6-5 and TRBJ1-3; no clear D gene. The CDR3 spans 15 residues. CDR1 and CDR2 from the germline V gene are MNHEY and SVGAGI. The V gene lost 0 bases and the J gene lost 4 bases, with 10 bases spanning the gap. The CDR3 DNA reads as TGTGCCAGCAGTTACTCTGGCCCCGGGGGAAACACCATATATTTT. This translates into CASSYSGPGGNTIYF.

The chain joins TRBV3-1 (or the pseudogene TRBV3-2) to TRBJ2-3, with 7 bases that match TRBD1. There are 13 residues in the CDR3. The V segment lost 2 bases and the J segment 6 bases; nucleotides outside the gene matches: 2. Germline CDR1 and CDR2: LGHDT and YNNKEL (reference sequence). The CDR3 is CASSQKGADTQYF. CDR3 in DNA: TGTGCCAGCAGCCAAAAGGGGGCTGATACGCAGTATTTT.

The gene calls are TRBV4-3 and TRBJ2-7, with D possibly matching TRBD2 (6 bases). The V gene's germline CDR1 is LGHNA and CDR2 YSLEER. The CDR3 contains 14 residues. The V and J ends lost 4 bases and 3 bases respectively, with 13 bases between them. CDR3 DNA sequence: TGCGCCAGCAGCCTGAGACTAGGAGTCTACGAGCAGTACTTC. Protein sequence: CASSLRLGVYEQYF.

The CDR3 loop reads CASSPQVLGYEQYF. The CDR3, as DNA: TGTGCCAGCAGCCCACAGGTCCTAGGGTACGAGCAGTACTTC. The V and J genes are TRBV9 and TRBJ2-7; D may be TRBD1 (5 bases). CDR3 length equals 14 residues. The V end was cut by 4 bases, the J end by 4 bases, with 15 bases between. The germline CDR1 and CDR2 sequences are SGDLS and YYNGEE.

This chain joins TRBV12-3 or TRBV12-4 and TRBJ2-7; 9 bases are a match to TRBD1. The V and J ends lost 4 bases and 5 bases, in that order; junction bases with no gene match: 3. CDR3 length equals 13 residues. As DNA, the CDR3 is TGTGCCAGCAGTTCGACAGGGGGGAACGAGCAGTACTTC. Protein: CASSSTGGNEQYF.

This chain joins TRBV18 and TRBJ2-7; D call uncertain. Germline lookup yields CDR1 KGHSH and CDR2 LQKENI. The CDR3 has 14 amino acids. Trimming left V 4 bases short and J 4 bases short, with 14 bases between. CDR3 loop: CASSRSPEAYEQYF. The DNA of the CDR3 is TGTGCCAGCTCACGGTCCCCCGAGGCGTACGAGCAGTACTTC.

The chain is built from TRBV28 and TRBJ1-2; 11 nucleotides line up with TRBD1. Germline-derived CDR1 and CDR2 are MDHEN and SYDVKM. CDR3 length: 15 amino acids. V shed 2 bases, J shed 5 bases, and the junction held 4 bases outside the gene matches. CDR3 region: CASSLRTGGAYGYTF. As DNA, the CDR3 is TGTGCCAGCAGTTTACGGACAGGGGGCGCGTATGGCTACACCTTC.

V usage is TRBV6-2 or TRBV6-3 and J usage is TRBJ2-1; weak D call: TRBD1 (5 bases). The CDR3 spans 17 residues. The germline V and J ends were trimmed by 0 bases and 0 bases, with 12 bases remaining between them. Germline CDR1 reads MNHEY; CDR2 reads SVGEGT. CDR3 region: CASSYSWVGPSYNEQFF. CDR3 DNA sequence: TGTGCCAGCAGTTACTCGTGGGTGGGGCCCTCCTACAATGAGCAGTTCTTC.

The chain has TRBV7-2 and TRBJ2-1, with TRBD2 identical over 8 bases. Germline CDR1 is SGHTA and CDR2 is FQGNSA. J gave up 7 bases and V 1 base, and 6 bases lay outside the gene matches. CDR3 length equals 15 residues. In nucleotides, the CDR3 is TGTGCCAGCAGCTTAGACAGCGGGGGTAGGAATGAGCAGTTCTTC. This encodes CASSLDSGGRNEQFF.

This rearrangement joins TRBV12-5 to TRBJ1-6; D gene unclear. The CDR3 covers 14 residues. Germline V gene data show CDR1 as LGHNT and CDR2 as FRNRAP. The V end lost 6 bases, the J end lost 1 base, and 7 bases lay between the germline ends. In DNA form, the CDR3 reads TGTGCTAGTGGACCCGGGTCCTATAATTCACCCCTCCACTTT. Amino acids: CASGPGSYNSPLHF.

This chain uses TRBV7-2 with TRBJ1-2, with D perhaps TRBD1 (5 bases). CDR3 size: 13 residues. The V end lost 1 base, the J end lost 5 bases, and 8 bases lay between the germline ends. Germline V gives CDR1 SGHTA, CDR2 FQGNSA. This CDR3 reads CASSLGQGYGYTF. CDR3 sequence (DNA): TGTGCCAGCAGCTTAGGTCAGGGATATGGCTACACCTTC.

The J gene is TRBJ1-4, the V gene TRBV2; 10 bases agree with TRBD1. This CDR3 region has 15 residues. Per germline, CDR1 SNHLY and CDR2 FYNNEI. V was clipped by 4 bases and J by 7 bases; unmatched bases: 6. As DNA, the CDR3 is TGTGCCAGCAGTGGGCTGACAGGGGGCGGTGAAAAACTGTTTTTT. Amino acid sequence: CASSGLTGGGEKLFF.

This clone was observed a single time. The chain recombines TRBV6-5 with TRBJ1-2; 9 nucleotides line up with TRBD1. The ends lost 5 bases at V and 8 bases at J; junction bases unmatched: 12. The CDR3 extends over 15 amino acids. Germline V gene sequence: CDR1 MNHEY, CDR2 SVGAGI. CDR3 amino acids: CASSRDGTGFYGYTF. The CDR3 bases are TGTGCCAGCAGTCGTGACGGGACAGGGTTCTACGGCTACACCTTC.

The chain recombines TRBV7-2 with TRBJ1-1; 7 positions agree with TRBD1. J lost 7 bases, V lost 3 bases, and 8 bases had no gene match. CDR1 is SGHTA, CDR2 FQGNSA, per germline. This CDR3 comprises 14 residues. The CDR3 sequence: CASSFDQGGYEAFF. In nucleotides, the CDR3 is TGTGCCAGCAGCTTTGACCAAGGGGGCTATGAAGCTTTCTTT.

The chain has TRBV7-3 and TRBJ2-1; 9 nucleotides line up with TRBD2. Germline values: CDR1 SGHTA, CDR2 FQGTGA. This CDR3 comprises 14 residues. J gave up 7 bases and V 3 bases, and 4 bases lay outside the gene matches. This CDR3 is CASSLLAGINEQFF. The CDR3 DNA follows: TGTGCCAGCAGCTTGCTAGCGGGAATTAATGAGCAGTTCTTC.

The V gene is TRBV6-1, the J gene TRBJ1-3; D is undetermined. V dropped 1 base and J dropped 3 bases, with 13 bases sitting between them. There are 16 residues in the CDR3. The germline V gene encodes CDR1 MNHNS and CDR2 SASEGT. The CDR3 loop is CASSEGHLSGGNTIYF. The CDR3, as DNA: TGTGCCAGCAGTGAAGGTCACCTCTCAGGTGGAAACACCATATATTTT.

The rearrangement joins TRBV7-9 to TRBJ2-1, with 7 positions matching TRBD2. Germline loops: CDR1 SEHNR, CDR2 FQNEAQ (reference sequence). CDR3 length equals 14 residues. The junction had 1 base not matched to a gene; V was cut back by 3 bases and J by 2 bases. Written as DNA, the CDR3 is TGTGCCAGCAGCTTCGGGGGGACCTACAATGAGCAGTTCTTC. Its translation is CASSFGGTYNEQFF.